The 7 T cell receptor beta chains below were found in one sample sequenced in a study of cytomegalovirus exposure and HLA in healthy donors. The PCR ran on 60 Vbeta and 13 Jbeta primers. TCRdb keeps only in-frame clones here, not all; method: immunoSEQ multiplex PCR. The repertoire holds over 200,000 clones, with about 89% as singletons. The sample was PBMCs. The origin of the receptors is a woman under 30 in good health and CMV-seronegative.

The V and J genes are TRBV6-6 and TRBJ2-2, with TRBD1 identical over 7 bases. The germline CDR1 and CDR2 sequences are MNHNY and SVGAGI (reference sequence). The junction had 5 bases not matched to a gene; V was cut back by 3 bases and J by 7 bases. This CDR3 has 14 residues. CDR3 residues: CASSYDREIGELFF. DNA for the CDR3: TGTGCCAGCAGTTATGACAGGGAGATCGGGGAGCTGTTTTTT.

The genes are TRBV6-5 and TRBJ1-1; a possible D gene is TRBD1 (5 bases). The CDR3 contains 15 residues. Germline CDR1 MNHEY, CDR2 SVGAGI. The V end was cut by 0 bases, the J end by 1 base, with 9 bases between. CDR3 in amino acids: CASSYSGGGNTEAFF. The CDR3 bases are TGTGCCAGCAGTTACTCGGGGGGAGGGAACACTGAAGCTTTCTTT.

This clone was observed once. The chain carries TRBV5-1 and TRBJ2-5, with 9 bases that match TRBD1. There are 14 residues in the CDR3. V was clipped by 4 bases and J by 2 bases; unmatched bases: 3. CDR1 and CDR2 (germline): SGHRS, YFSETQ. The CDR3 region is CASSPGQGQETQYF. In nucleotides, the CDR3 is TGCGCCAGCAGCCCGGGACAGGGACAAGAGACCCAGTACTTC.

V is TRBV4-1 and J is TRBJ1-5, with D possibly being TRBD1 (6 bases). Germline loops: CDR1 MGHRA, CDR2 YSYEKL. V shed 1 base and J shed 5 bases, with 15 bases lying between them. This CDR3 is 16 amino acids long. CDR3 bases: TGCGCCAGCAGCCAAGTCCGGCAGGGGCGCGATCAGCCCCAGCATTTT. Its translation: CASSQVRQGRDQPQHF.

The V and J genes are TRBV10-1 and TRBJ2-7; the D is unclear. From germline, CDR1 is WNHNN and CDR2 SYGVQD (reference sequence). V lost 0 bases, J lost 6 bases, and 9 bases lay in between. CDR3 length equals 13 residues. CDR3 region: CASSESFGREQYF. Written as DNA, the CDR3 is TGCGCCAGCAGTGAGTCGTTTGGGCGCGAGCAGTACTTC.

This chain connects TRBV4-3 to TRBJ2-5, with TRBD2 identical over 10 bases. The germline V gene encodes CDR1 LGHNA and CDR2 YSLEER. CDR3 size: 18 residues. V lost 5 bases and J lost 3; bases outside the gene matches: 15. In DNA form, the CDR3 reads TGCGCCAGCAGCGCCTCTCCGACTAGCGGGCGGAGGAAAGAGACCCAGTACTTC. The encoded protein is CASSASPTSGRRKETQYF.

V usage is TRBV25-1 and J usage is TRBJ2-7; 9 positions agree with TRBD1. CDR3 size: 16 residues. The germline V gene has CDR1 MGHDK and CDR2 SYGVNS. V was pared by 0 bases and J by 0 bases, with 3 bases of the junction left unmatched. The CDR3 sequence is CASSEYPGQGSYEQYF. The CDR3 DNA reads TGTGCCAGCAGTGAATACCCGGGACAGGGCTCCTACGAGCAGTACTTC.